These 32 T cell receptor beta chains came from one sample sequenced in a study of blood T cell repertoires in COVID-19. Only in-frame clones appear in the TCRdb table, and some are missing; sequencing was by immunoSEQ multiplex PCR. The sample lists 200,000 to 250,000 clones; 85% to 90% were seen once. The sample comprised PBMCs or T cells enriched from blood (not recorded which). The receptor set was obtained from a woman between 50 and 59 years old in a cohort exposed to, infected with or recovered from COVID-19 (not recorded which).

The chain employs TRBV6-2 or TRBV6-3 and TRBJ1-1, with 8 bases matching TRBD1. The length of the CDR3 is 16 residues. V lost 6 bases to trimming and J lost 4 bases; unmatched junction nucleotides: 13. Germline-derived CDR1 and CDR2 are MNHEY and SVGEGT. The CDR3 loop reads CASSPTNRGLGTEAFF. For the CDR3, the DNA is TGTGCCAGCAGCCCTACAAACAGGGGGTTGGGCACTGAAGCTTTCTTT.

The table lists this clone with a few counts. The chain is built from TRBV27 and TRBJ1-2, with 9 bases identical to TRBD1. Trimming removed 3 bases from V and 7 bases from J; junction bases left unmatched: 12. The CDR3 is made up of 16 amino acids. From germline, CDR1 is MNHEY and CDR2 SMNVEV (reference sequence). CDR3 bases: TGTGCCAGCAGTTTTACACTCCGGGACAGGGCGAGTGGCTACACCTTC. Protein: CASSFTLRDRASGYTF.

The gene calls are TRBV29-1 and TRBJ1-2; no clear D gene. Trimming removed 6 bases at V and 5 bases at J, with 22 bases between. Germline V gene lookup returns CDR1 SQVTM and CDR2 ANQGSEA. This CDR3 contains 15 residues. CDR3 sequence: CSVTQSRHPGYGYTF. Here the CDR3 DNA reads TGCAGCGTGACCCAATCACGTCACCCGGGGTATGGCTACACCTTC.

The CDR3 sequence is CASHREPNSPLHF. CDR3 in DNA: TGTGCCAGCCACCGCGAACCCAATTCACCCCTCCACTTT. The chain uses TRBV2 and TRBJ1-6; no definite D call. The V and J ends lost 8 bases and 7 bases respectively, with 12 bases between them. CDR3 length equals 13 residues. Looked up from germline, CDR1 is SNHLY and CDR2 is FYNNEI. Full variable domain (outside the CDR3, taken from reference TRBV2 and TRBJ1-6): EPEVTQTPSHQVTQMGQEVILRCVPISNHLYFYWYRQILGQKVEFLVSFYNNEISEKSEIFDDQFSVERPDGSNFTLKIRSTKLEDSAMYFCASHREPNSPLHFGNGTRLTVT.

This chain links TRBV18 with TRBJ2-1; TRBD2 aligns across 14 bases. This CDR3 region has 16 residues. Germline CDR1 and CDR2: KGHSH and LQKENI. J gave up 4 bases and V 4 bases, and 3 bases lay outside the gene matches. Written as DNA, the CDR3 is TGTGCCAGCTCACTGGGACTAGCGGGGGAGTACAATGAGCAGTTCTTC. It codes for CASSLGLAGEYNEQFF.

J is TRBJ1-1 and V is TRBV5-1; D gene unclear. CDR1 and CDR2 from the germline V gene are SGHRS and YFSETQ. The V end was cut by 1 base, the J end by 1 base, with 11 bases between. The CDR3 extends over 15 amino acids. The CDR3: CASSLYRTENTEAFF. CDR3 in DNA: TGCGCCAGCAGCTTGTACCGGACTGAGAACACTGAAGCTTTCTTT.

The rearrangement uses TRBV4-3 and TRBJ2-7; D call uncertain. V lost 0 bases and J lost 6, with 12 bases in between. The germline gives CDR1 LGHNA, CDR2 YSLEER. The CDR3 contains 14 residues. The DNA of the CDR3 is TGCGCCAGCAGCCAAGAGGTACACCCGTCCGAGCAGTACTTC. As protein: CASSQEVHPSEQYF.

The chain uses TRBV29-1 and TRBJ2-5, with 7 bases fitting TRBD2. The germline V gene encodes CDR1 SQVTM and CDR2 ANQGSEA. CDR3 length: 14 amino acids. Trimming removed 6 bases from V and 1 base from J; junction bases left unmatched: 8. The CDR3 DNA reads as TGCAGCGTCCCAAAGGGAGGGACCCAAGAGACCCAGTACTTC. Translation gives CSVPKGGTQETQYF.

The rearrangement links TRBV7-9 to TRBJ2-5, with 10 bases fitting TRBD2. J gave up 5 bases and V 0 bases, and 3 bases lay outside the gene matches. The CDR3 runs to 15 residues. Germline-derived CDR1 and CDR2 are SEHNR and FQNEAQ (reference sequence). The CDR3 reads CASSLALAGLETQYF. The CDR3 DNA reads TGTGCCAGCAGCTTAGCACTAGCGGGACTGGAGACCCAGTACTTC.

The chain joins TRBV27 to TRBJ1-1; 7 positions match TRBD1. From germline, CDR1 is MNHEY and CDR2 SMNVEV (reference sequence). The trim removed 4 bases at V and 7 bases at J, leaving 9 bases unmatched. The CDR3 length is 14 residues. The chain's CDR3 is CASSSVPGGREAFF. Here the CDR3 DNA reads TGTGCCAGCAGTTCTGTACCAGGGGGACGTGAAGCTTTCTTT.

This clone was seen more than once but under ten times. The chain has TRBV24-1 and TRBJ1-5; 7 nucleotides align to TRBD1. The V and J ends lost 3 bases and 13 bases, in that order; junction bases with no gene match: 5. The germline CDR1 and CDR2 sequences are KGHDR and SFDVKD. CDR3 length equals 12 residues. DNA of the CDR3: TGTGCCACCAGTGATACGACAGGGTCTCAGCATTTT. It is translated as CATSDTTGSQHF.

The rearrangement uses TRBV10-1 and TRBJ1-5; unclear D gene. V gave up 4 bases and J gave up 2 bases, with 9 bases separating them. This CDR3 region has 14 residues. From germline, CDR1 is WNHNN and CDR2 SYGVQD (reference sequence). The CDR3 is CASSVSVGNQPQHF. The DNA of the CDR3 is TGCGCCAGCAGTGTATCGGTCGGCAATCAGCCCCAGCATTTT.

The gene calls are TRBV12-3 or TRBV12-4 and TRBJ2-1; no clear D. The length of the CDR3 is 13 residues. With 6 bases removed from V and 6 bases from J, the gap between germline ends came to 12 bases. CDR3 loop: CASSPLRFNEQFF. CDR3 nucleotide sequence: TGTGCCAGCAGCCCACTCCGGTTCAATGAGCAGTTCTTC.

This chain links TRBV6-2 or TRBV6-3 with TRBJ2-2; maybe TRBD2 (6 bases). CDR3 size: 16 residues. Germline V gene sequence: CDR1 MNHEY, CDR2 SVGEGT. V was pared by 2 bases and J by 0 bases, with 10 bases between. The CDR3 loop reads CASSYDGGANTGELFF. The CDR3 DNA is TGTGCCAGCAGTTACGACGGGGGAGCGAACACCGGGGAGCTGTTTTTT.

The CDR3 spells CASSSEENTEAFF. CDR3 DNA: TGTGCCAGCAGCAGTGAGGAGAACACTGAAGCTTTCTTT. This chain joins TRBV7-9 and TRBJ1-1; D unresolved. This CDR3 spans 13 amino acids. Trimming cost V 5 bases and J 1 base, with 8 bases left between them. Germline V CDR1 and CDR2: SEHNR, FQNEAQ (reference sequence).

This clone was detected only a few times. The CDR3, as DNA: TGTGCCAGCTCACCACCGGGGGGAGGCAGGACTAATATGAACACTGAAGCTTTCTTT. Protein sequence: CASSPPGGGRTNMNTEAFF. The chain employs TRBV18 and TRBJ1-1; maybe TRBD1 (5 bases). Germline lookup yields CDR1 KGHSH and CDR2 LQKENI. This CDR3 is 19 amino acids long. V was clipped by 0 bases and J by 0 bases, with 20 bases between them.

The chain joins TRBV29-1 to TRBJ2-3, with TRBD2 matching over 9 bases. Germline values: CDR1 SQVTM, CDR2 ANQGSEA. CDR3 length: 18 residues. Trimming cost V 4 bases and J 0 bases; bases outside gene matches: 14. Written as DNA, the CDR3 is TGCAGCGTTGGGGGTTGGGTAGCGGGGGTTACTAGCACAGATACGCAGTATTTT. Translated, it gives CSVGGWVAGVTSTDTQYF.

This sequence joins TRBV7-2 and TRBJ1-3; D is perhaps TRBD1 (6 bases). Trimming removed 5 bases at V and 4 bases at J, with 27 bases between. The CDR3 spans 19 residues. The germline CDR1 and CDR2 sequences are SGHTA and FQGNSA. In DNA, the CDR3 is TGTGCCAGCAGCGAGACAGGCGAATATCGAAAATCTATCGGAAACACCATATATTTT. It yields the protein CASSETGEYRKSIGNTIYF.

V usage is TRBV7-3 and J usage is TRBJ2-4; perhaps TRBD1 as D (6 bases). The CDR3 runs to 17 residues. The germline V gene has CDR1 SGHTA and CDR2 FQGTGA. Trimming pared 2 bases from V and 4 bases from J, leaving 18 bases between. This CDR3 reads CASSLEATGTQKNIQYF. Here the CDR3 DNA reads TGTGCCAGCAGCTTAGAGGCCACCGGGACACAAAAAAACATTCAGTACTTC.

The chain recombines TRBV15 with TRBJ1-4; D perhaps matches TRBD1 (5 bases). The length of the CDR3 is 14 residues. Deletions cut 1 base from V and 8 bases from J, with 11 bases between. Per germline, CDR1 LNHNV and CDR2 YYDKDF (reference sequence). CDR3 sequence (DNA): TGTGCCACCAGCAGAGTTGGGGGGGTCGAAAAACTGTTTTTT. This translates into CATSRVGGVEKLFF. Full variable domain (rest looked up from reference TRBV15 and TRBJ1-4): DAMVIQNPRYQVTQFGKPVTLSCSQTLNHNVMYWYQQKSSQAPKLLFHYYDKDFNNEADTPDNFQSRRPNTSFCFLDIRSPGLGDTAMYLCATSRVGGVEKLFFGSGTQLSVL.

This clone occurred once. CDR3 protein: CASSGGQGADHSYNSPLHF. CDR3 DNA: TGTGCCAGCAGCGGCGGACAGGGGGCCGACCACTCCTATAATTCACCCCTCCACTTT. V and J are TRBV5-6 and TRBJ1-6, with 11 nucleotides matching TRBD1. The length of the CDR3 is 19 residues. J gave up 0 bases and V 4 bases, and 9 bases lay outside the gene matches. The germline gives CDR1 SGHDT, CDR2 YYEEEE. Variable domain in full (rest from reference TRBV5-6 and TRBJ1-6): DAGVTQSPTHLIKTRGQQVTLRCSPKSGHDTVSWYQQALGQGPQFIFQYYEEEERQRGNFPDRFSGHQFPNYSSELNVNALLLGDSALYLCASSGGQGADHSYNSPLHFGNGTRLTVT.

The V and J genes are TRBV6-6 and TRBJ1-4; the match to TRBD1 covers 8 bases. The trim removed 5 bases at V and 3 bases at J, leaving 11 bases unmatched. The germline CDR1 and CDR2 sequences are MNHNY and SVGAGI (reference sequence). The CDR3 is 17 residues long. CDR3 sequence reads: CASSPITDRGPNEKLFF. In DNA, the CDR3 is TGTGCCAGCAGTCCTATAACCGACAGGGGTCCTAATGAAAAACTGTTTTTT.

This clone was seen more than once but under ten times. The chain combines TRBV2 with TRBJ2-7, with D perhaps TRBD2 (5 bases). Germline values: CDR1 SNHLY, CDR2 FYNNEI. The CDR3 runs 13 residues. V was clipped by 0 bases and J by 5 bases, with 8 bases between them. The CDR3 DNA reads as TGTGCCAGCAGTGAAGCCCCGGGAAACGAGCAGTACTTC. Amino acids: CASSEAPGNEQYF.

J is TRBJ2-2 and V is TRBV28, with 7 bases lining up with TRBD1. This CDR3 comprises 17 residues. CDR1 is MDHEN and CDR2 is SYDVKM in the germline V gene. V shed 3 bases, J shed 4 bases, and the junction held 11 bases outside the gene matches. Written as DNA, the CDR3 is TGTGCCAGCAGTTTGGCGAATTTCGGGACAGCCACCGGGGAGCTGTTTTTT. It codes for CASSLANFGTATGELFF.

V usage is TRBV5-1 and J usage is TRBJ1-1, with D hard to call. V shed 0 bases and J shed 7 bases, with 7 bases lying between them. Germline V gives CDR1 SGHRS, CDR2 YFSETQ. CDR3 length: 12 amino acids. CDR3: CASSLGQNEAFF. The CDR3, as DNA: TGCGCCAGCAGCTTGGGACAAAATGAAGCTTTCTTT.

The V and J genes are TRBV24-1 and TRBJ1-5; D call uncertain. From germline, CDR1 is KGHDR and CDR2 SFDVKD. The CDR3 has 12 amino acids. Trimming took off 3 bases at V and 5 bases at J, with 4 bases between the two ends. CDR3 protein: CATSDGHQPQHF. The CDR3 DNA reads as TGTGCCACCAGTGATGGCCATCAGCCCCAGCATTTT.

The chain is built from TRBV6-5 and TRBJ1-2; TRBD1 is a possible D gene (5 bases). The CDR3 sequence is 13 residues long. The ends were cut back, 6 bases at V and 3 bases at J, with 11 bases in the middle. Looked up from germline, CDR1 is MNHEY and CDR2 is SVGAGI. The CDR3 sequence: CASSDRLYYGYTF. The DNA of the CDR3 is TGTGCCAGCAGCGACAGACTCTACTATGGCTACACCTTC.

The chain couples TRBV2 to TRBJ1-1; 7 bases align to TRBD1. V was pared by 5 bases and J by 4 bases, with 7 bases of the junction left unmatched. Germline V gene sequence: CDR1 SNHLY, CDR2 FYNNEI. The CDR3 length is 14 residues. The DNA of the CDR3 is TGTGCCAGCAGTTACACAGGGGTCTCCACTGAAGCTTTCTTT. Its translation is CASSYTGVSTEAFF.

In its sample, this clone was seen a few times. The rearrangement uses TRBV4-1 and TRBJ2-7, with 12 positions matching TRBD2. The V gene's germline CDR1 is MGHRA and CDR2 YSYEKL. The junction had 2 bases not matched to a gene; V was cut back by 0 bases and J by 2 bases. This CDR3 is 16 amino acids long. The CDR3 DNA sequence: TGCGCCAGCAGCCAAGAGGCTAGCGGGGGGGCCTACGAGCAGTACTTC. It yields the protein CASSQEASGGAYEQYF.

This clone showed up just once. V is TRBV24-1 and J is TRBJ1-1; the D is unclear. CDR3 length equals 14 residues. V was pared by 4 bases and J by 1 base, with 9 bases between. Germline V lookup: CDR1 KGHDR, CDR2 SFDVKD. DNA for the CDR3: TGTGCCACCAGTGACCCCGCCAGGAACACTGAAGCTTTCTTT. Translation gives CATSDPARNTEAFF.

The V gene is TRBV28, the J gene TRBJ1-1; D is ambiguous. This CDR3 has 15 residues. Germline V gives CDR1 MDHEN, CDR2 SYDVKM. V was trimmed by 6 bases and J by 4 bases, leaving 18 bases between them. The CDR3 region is CASRRYEVPATEAFF. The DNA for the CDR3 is TGTGCCAGCAGGCGATACGAGGTCCCTGCCACTGAAGCTTTCTTT.

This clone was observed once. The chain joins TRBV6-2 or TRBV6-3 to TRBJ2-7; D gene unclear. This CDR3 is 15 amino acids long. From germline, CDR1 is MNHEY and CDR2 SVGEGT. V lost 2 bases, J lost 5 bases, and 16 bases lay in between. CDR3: CASSYIWWADNEQYF. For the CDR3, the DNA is TGTGCCAGCAGTTACATTTGGTGGGCAGATAACGAGCAGTACTTC.